Listed below are T cell receptor beta chains from one sample, sequenced in a study of shared clonotypes between healthy human individuals. Here immunoSEQ multiplex PCR was the method, and the copy in TCRdb shows in-frame clones only, minus some. Found here are some 2,000,000 clones, about 95% of them singletons; the top ten hold around 1.1%. The sequenced sample consisted of naive CD8+ T cells sorted from blood. The source is a man aged 18 to 30 in good health. Each CDR3 is given with its conserved first and last residue. The order of the fields is J gene, clone size, D gene, V gene, CDR3 DNA, CDR3 protein. D genes are given only for firm matches. Clone sizes are given selectively: once, few, many, or a class where the clone is expanded.

>TRBJ1-3|.|.|TRBV9
TGTGCCAGCGGACCCTTACAGGTGACGCCTGGAAACACCATATATTTT
CASGPLQVTPGNTIYF
>TRBJ2-3|.|TRBD2|TRBV7-9
TGTGCCAGCAGCCCAACTAGCGGGGGGGCCACAGATACGCAGTATTTT
CASSPTSGGATDTQYF
>TRBJ1-1|.|.|TRBV19
TGTGCCAGTACCACGGGGGGAAACACTGAAGCTTTCTTT
CASTTGGNTEAFF
>TRBJ2-5|once|TRBD2|TRBV7-7
TGTGCTAGCAGCCTAGGGGTTCTAGCGGGAATAGCGGAGACCCAGTACTTC
CASSLGVLAGIAETQYF
>TRBJ2-5|once|.|TRBV29-1
TGCAGCGTTGTATCACAGGGAGAGACCCAGTACTTC
CSVVSQGETQYF
>TRBJ1-2|.|.|TRBV7-2
TGTGCCAGCAGCTGGCGTGGGGGTCCCCTGGAAGGCTACACCTTC
CASSWRGGPLEGYTF
>TRBJ2-7|.|.|TRBV7-3
TGTGCCAGCAGCTTGGGTAGGGGGTTCGAGCAGTACTTC
CASSLGRGFEQYF
>TRBJ1-2|.|.|TRBV7-9
TGTGCCAGCAGCCCTGGCAGGGTGGGGATTGGCTACACCTTC
CASSPGRVGIGYTF
>TRBJ1-2|.|.|TRBV7-2
TGTGCCAGCAGCCCCCTCGGAAACTATGGCTACACCTTC
CASSPLGNYGYTF
>TRBJ2-4|.|TRBD1|TRBV5-1
TGCGCCAGCAGCTCCGGACAGGGCGGACGGTCCAAAAACATTCAGTACTTC
CASSSGQGGRSKNIQYF
>TRBJ1-1|.|.|TRBV11-3
TGTGCCAGCAGCTTGGACAGATTCACTGAAGCTTTCTTT
CASSLDRFTEAFF
>TRBJ2-7|.|.|TRBV7-9
TGTGCCAGCAGTCCTTACAGTACAGGGTTAAAAACGGAGCAGTACTTC
CASSPYSTGLKTEQYF
>TRBJ2-5|once|.|TRBV13
TGTGCCAGCAGCCACCATTTTGGCAAAGAGACCCAGTACTTC
CASSHHFGKETQYF
>TRBJ2-2|.|TRBD2|TRBV4-3
TGCGCCAGCAGCCTCACCCTAGCGGGAGTTGCCGGGGAGCTGTTTTTT
CASSLTLAGVAGELFF
>TRBJ1-6|.|.|TRBV4-1
TGCGCCAGCAGCCAAGAAGTTAGACCCCCTAATTCACCCCTCCACTTT
CASSQEVRPPNSPLHF
>TRBJ1-2|.|.|TRBV6-5
TGTGCCAGCAGTTACGGGGAAACCTATGCTAACTATGGCTACACCTTC
CASSYGETYANYGYTF
>TRBJ2-7|.|.|TRBV7-9
TGTGCCAGCAGCTGGGGGACAAGGGGACCCTACGAGCAGTACTTC
CASSWGTRGPYEQYF
>TRBJ2-7|.|TRBD1|TRBV7-9
TGTGCCAGCAGCGGCGGGACAGGGGGTGACGAGCAGTACTTC
CASSGGTGGDEQYF
>TRBJ1-1|.|.|TRBV7-6
TGTGCCAGCAGCCCAGGACTGAGCATGAACACTGAAGCTTTCTTT
CASSPGLSMNTEAFF
>TRBJ2-1|.|.|TRBV4-1
TGCGCCAGCAGCTTCACTGAAAATCCCTCGTATGAGCAGTTCTTC
CASSFTENPSYEQFF
>TRBJ2-5|.|TRBD1|TRBV28
TGTGCCAGCAGTTACACAGGGGGCAGTTGGGAGACCCAGTACTTC
CASSYTGGSWETQYF
>TRBJ1-2|.|.|TRBV27
TGTGCCAGCAGTTTCTCTCGGGGGGAGCGTAGCTATGGCTACACCTTC
CASSFSRGERSYGYTF
>TRBJ1-1|.|.|TRBV18
TGTGCCAGCCTCTACGGGCCGTACACTGAAGCTTTCTTT
CASLYGPYTEAFF
>TRBJ2-1|.|TRBD1|TRBV13
TGTGCCAGCAGCCCCGGGACAGGGTCAGAGAATGAGCAGTTCTTC
CASSPGTGSENEQFF
>TRBJ1-2|.|.|TRBV19
TGTGCCAGTACAATGGGGAGACGGGTTGATGGCTACACCTTC
CASTMGRRVDGYTF
>TRBJ2-5|.|TRBD1|TRBV5-1
TGCGCCAGCAGACAGGACAGGGGGGCCCAAGAGACCCAGTACTTC
CASRQDRGAQETQYF
>TRBJ2-1|once|TRBD2|TRBV19
TGTGCCAGTAGTATCGGGACTAGCGGGAGCCGTGCCGATGAGCAGTTCTTC
CASSIGTSGSRADEQFF
>TRBJ2-2|.|TRBD1|TRBV6-5
TGTGCCAGCAGTAACGACAGGGATACCGGGGAGCTGTTTTTT
CASSNDRDTGELFF
>TRBJ1-2|once|.|TRBV5-1
TGCGCCAGCAGCTTGGGGGTGGAGAACTATGGCTACACCTTC
CASSLGVENYGYTF
>TRBJ2-7|.|TRBD1|TRBV29-1
TGCAGCGTACCCGGACAGGGGGCGCGCTCCTACGAGCAGTACTTC
CSVPGQGARSYEQYF
>TRBJ2-5|.|.|TRBV4-1
TGCGCCAGCAGCCAAGCCCGGGGGAGTGGGGGCGAAGAGACCCAGTACTTC
CASSQARGSGGEETQYF
>TRBJ1-4|.|.|TRBV7-9
TGTGCCAGCAGCCCCGGGACTCATGCAACTAATGAAAAACTGTTTTTT
CASSPGTHATNEKLFF
>TRBJ2-7|.|.|TRBV7-8
TGTGCCAGCAGCTTAGGAGGGAAAGGGGTCTACGAGCAGTACTTC
CASSLGGKGVYEQYF
>TRBJ2-7|few|.|TRBV11-2
TGTGCCAGCAGCTTTAGCGGCGAGCAGTACTTC
CASSFSGEQYF
>TRBJ1-1|once|.|TRBV7-9
TGTGCCAGCACCAAGGTGGGGGACCTTAAGAACACTGAAGCTTTCTTT
CASTKVGDLKNTEAFF
>TRBJ2-7|.|.|TRBV14
TGTGCCAGCAGCCAAAACCCCCTCTACGAGCAGTACTTC
CASSQNPLYEQYF
>TRBJ2-3|.|TRBD2|TRBV19
TGTGCCAGTAGTATAGATAGTGGACTAGCGGTCACAGATACGCAGTATTTT
CASSIDSGLAVTDTQYF
>TRBJ1-1|.|.|TRBV6-1
TGTGCCAGCAGTGAAATTGGACAGAACACTGAAGCTTTCTTT
CASSEIGQNTEAFF
>TRBJ1-1|.|.|TRBV9
TGTGCCAGCAGCGTCGGGATCGGAACTGAAGCTTTCTTT
CASSVGIGTEAFF
>TRBJ2-1|.|.|TRBV19
TGTGCCAGTAGTAGCGGTGGGCGGATTACCGATACCTACAATGAGCAGTTCTTC
CASSSGGRITDTYNEQFF
>TRBJ1-2|.|.|TRBV29-1
TGCAGCGTTGATTTTGAAAACTATGGCTACACCTTC
CSVDFENYGYTF
>TRBJ2-3|.|.|TRBV15
TGTGCCACCAGCGCCGAGACCGCAGATACGCAGTATTTT
CATSAETADTQYF
>TRBJ2-7|.|TRBD2|TRBV5-1
TGCGCCAGCAGCCCCCGGACTAGCGGGACCACCTACGAGCAGTACTTC
CASSPRTSGTTYEQYF
>TRBJ2-1|.|.|TRBV10-3
TGTGCCATCAGTGAGCCGGGGACCCTTTACCCTGAGCAGTTCTTC
CAISEPGTLYPEQFF
>TRBJ1-1|.|TRBD1|TRBV27
TGTGCCAGCAGTTTATTCGGACAGGGGAACACTGAAGCTTTCTTT
CASSLFGQGNTEAFF
>TRBJ2-5|.|TRBD1|TRBV28
TGTGCCAGCAGTCCCCAGGGACAGTACCAAGAGACCCAGTACTTC
CASSPQGQYQETQYF
>TRBJ1-1|.|.|TRBV9
TGTGCCAGCAGCGTAGTGGGGGGCGGTACTGAAGCTTTCTTT
CASSVVGGGTEAFF
>TRBJ1-2|once|.|TRBV2
TGTGCCTCCCCGTTGGGCTTAGGCTACACCTTC
CASPLGLGYTF
>TRBJ1-4|.|.|TRBV7-9
TGTGCCAGCAGCTTCTACCCCGGAAGTGAAAAACTGTTTTTT
CASSFYPGSEKLFF
>TRBJ2-1|once|TRBD2|TRBV2
TGTGCCAGCAGTGAAGCTCTATTGGGACTAGGGTCTCGGATTGAGCAGTTCTTC
CASSEALLGLGSRIEQFF